This TCR beta chain was sequenced during a study of metastatic and nonmetastatic thyroid tumors. Whole-study context: Comparative analysis of repertoires was undertaken across blood and tumor or nodule tissue obtained from malignant and benign thyroid patients. Study outcomes and limitations: The reported finding was significantly higher TCR beta diversity in malignant thyroid tumors relative to benign nodules, in blood and tumor.

In the original workflow: The study took CDR3 differences across clinicopathological groups and made a distant-metastasis classifier for papillary thyroid cancer from them. TCRdb reanalyzed the PCR reads via MiXCR. In this record, the V and J calls reflect TCRdb's handling and not the investigators' own analysis. The data hold some 20,000 clones, with about 23% observed a single time. The entire patient cohort was treatment-naive prior to thyroid surgery. Germline values: CDR1 SEHNR, CDR2 FQNEAQ (reference sequence). The CDR3 is made up of 13 amino acids. Trimming cost V 3 bases and J 6 bases, with 9 bases left between them. This clone was counted ten times or more. Its antigen is undetermined.

The material sequenced was tumor tissue. The receptor was derived from a male donor with papillary thyroid cancer or a benign thyroid nodule (not recorded which). Some clones in this sample may be carry-over from other donors' samples. The rearrangement links TRBV7-9 to TRBJ1-5, with D unresolved. The CDR3 DNA follows: TGTGCCAGCAGCTTGGCCGGAAGTCAGCCCCAGCATTTT. It specifies CASSLAGSQPQHF. The whole variable domain, filled in from reference TRBV7-9 and TRBJ1-5, reads DTGVSQNPRHKITKRGQNVTFRCDPISEHNRLYWYRQTLGQGPEFLTYFQNEAQLEKSRLLSDRFSAERPKGSFSTLEIQRTEQGDSAMYLCASSLAGSQPQHFGDGTRLSIL.